The clone carrying this T cell receptor (beta chain) was detected ten times or more. Its matching antigen is unknown. V dropped 6 bases and J dropped 3; count of bases not matched to a gene: 7. The CDR3 is made up of 14 amino acids. The data belong to a study of T cells in Graves' hyperthyroidism and ophthalmopathy. Turning to the study itself: Pretreatment peripheral blood was obtained at initial diagnosis.

Amplified regions were TCR beta CDR3 sequences from RNA transcripts. The HTBI primer set was used in a first-round RT-PCR of the TCR CDR3. Via MiXCR, TCRdb re-called the multiplex PCR reads, giving one row per CDR3 protein. The sample has 250,000 to 350,000 distinct CDR3 sequences, around 15% seen once; the top ten hold over 45%. Study-wide points: Blood also carried most thyroid clonotypes expanded above 0.001.

Sequencing was carried out using blood. The rearrangement joins TRBV12-3 or TRBV12-4 to TRBJ2-7; 8 bases line up with TRBD2. The source is a woman aged 60-75 years with Graves' ophthalmopathy. The CDR3 DNA reads TGTGCCAGCAGCCGCCGTACTAGCGGCTACGAGCAGTACTTC. Protein product: CASSRRTSGYEQYF.